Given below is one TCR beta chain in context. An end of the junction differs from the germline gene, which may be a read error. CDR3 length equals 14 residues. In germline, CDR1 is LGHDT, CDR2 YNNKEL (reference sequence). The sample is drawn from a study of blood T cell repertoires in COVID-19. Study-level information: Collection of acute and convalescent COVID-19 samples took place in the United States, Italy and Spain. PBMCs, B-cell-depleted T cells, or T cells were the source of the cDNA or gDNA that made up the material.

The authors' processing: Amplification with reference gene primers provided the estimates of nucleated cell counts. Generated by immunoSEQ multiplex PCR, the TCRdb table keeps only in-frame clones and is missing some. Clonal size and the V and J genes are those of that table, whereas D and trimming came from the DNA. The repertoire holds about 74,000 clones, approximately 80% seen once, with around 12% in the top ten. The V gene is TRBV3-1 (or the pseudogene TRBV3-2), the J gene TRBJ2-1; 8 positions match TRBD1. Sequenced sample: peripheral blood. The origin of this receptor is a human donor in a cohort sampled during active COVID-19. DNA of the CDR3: TGTGCCAGCCGCCAGGACAGGGAATACAATGAGCAGTTCTTC. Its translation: CASRQDREYNEQFF.